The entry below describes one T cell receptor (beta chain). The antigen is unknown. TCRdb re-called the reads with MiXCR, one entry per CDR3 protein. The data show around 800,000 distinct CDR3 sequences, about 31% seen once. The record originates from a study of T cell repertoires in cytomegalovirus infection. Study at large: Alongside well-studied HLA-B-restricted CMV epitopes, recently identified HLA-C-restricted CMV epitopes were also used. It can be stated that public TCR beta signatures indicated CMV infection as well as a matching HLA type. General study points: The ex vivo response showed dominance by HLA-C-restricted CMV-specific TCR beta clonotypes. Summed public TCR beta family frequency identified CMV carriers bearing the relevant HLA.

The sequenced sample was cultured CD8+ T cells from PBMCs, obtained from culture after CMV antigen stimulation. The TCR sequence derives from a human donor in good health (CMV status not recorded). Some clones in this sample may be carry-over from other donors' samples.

The CDR3 loop is CASRRRGGTDTQYF. As DNA, the CDR3 is TGTGCCAGCCGAAGGAGGGGGGGTACAGATACGCAGTATTTT. The chain recombines TRBV6-1 with TRBJ2-3, with D maybe TRBD2 (7 bases). Germline V gene data show CDR1 as MNHNS and CDR2 as SASEGT. The CDR3 runs 14 residues. V was shortened by 8 bases and J by 3 bases, with 15 bases between the two germline ends.